This is a list of T cell receptor beta chains from one sample in a study of blood T cell repertoires in COVID-19. The assay was immunoSEQ multiplex PCR, and TCRdb's table has in-frame clones only and misses some. The table shows more than 85,000 clones, with approximately 84% occurring only once. The sequenced sample was peripheral blood. These receptors all come from a man between 65 and 85 years old with acute or convalescent COVID-19. Each CDR3 is given with its conserved first and last residue. A D gene is named only where the DNA matches it firmly. Part of the rows lack a size; the others show once, few, many or a class for expanded clones.

D | size | J | V | CDR3 | DNA
. | . | TRBJ1-5 | TRBV7-2 | CASSRQGNQPQHF | TGTGCCAGCAGCAGACAGGGCAATCAGCCCCAGCATTTT
TRBD1 | . | TRBJ1-1 | TRBV2 | CASREFTGTGNTEAFF | TGTGCCAGCAGAGAATTTACCGGGACAGGTAACACTGAAGCTTTCTTT
. | . | TRBJ1-2 | TRBV30 | CAWSVLSGSSTF | TGTGCCTGGAGTGTACTTTCGGGGTCCAGCACCTTC
TRBD1 | . | TRBJ1-1 | TRBV12-3/TRBV12-4 | CASSPDRHTEAFF | TGTGCCAGCAGTCCGGACAGGCACACTGAAGCTTTCTTT
TRBD2 | . | TRBJ2-1 | TRBV30 | CAWGLAGREQFF | TGTGCCTGGGGACTAGCGGGACGTGAGCAGTTCTTC
. | . | TRBJ2-1 | TRBV4-2 | CASSQEGSAGEQFF | TGTGCCAGCAGCCAAGAGGGCTCCGCGGGAGAGCAGTTCTTC
. | . | TRBJ2-7 | TRBV5-1 | CASSLGTINYEQYF | TGCGCCAGCAGCTTGGGGACTATAAATTACGAGCAGTACTTC
. | once | TRBJ2-3 | TRBV7-2 | CASSVALRDTQYF | TGTGCCAGCAGCGTGGCCCTCCGAGATACGCAGTATTTT
. | . | TRBJ1-4 | TRBV7-2 | CASSLAWGGVSEKLFF | TGTGCCAGCAGCTTAGCCTGGGGGGGGGTCAGTGAAAAACTGTTTTTT
. | . | TRBJ2-5 | TRBV18 | CASSLGQKETQYF | TGTGCCAGCTCACTCGGACAAAAAGAGACCCAGTACTTC
TRBD2 | . | TRBJ2-5 | TRBV7-6 | CARVQTAAGVPQYF | TGTGCCAGAGTCCAGACAGCGGCGGGGGTCCCCCAGTACTTC
. | . | TRBJ1-4 | TRBV28 | CASIESGVTNEKLFF | TGTGCCAGCATAGAATCAGGGGTGACTAATGAAAAACTGTTTTTT
TRBD2 | . | TRBJ2-1 | TRBV18 | CASSPALLAGSSSYNEQFF | TGTGCCAGCTCACCTGCCCTACTAGCGGGCTCGAGCTCCTACAATGAGCAGTTCTTC
. | . | TRBJ1-1 | TRBV28 | CAIKTPNTEAFF | TGTGCCATCAAAACACCAAACACTGAAGCTTTCTTT
. | . | TRBJ1-6 | TRBV5-6 | CASSFRGVYSPLHF | TGTGCCAGCAGCTTCCGGGGGGTTTATTCACCCCTCCACTTT
TRBD1 | . | TRBJ2-7 | TRBV7-8 | CASSLARRQGYEQYF | TGTGCCAGCAGCTTAGCGCGCCGACAGGGATACGAGCAGTACTTC
TRBD1 | . | TRBJ2-7 | TRBV27 | CASSLRTGLSYEQYF | TGTGCCAGCAGTTTAAGGACAGGGTTGTCCTACGAGCAGTACTTC
TRBD2 | . | TRBJ2-1 | TRBV4-2 | CASSQATSGPLNNEQFF | TGTGCCAGCAGCCAAGCGACTAGCGGACCGTTAAACAATGAGCAGTTCTTC
TRBD1 | . | TRBJ2-1 | TRBV28 | CASSTGAAKMYEQFF | TGTGCCAGCAGTACAGGGGCAGCAAAAATGTATGAGCAGTTCTTC
. | many | TRBJ1-5 | TRBV5-8 | CASSRGEGQPQHF | TGTGCCAGCAGCCGGGGGGAGGGCCAGCCCCAGCATTTT
TRBD2 | . | TRBJ2-1 | TRBV6-2/TRBV6-3 | CASSQLAGVFAEQFF | TGTGCCAGCAGCCAACTAGCGGGAGTGTTCGCTGAGCAGTTCTTC
. | . | TRBJ1-6 | TRBV6-5 | CASSYTTVSTLSPLHF | TGTGCCAGCAGTTACACGACTGTTTCCACCCTATCACCCCTCCACTTT
TRBD2 | . | TRBJ2-1 | TRBV9 | CASSVVPGGGAYNEQFF | TGTGCCAGCAGCGTAGTTCCTGGCGGGGGGGCTTACAATGAGCAGTTCTTC
TRBD1 | . | TRBJ1-2 | TRBV6-6 | CASRPPTGGERGYTF | TGTGCCAGCCGACCACCTACAGGGGGGGAAAGAGGCTACACCTTC
TRBD1 | . | TRBJ1-1 | TRBV7-8 | CASSIRLWTGSEAFF | TGTGCCAGCAGCATACGGTTATGGACAGGGTCGGAAGCTTTCTTT
TRBD1 | . | TRBJ1-1 | TRBV28 | CASSLAAGGLNTEAFF | TGTGCCAGCAGTTTAGCAGCAGGGGGCTTGAACACTGAAGCTTTCTTT
. | . | TRBJ2-1 | TRBV3-1/TRBV3-2 | CASSQVGGSYNEQFF | TGTGCCAGCAGCCAGGTAGGAGGTTCCTACAATGAGCAGTTCTTC
TRBD2 | . | TRBJ2-5 | TRBV5-1 | CASSLRPSGPEETQYF | TGCGCCAGCAGCTTGCGTCCTAGCGGGCCAGAAGAGACCCAGTACTTC
TRBD2 | . | TRBJ2-3 | TRBV10-3 | CATEPSGRRSDTQYF | TGTGCCACCGAACCTAGCGGGAGAAGGTCAGATACGCAGTATTTT
. | . | TRBJ1-2 | TRBV18 | CASSPLLQGKRTDGYTF | TGTGCCAGCTCACCCCTCTTACAGGGAAAGAGGACGGATGGCTACACCTTC
. | . | TRBJ2-5 | TRBV7-2 | CASGVGGIVETQYF | TGTGCCAGCGGCGTGGGAGGAATAGTAGAGACCCAGTACTTC
. | once | TRBJ1-5 | TRBV2 | CASTIQTVRNQPQHF | TGTGCCAGCACGATTCAGACAGTTAGGAATCAGCCCCAGCATTTT
TRBD1 | once | TRBJ1-5 | TRBV2 | CASRDRENQPQHF | TGTGCCAGCAGAGACAGGGAGAATCAGCCCCAGCATTTT
. | . | TRBJ1-5 | TRBV7-8 | CASSLGRQALDQPQHF | TGTGCCAGCAGCTTAGGCAGACAGGCTCTAGATCAGCCCCAGCATTTT
. | . | TRBJ1-1 | TRBV2 | CASSETVNTEAFF | TGTGCCAGCAGTGAAACAGTGAACACTGAAGCTTTCTTT
. | . | TRBJ2-3 | TRBV3-1/TRBV3-2 | CASSHHRQSSTDTQYF | TGTGCCAGCAGCCACCATAGACAGAGTAGCACAGATACGCAGTATTTT
. | . | TRBJ2-3 | TRBV14 | CASSPLRVSTDTQYF | TGTGCCAGCAGCCCCCTGAGGGTAAGCACAGATACGCAGTATTTT
TRBD1 | . | TRBJ1-1 | TRBV23-1 | CASSQCWPGTVPSWAFF | TGCGCCAGCAGTCAATGTTGGCCGGGGACAGTGCCATCCTGGGCTTTCTTT
. | . | TRBJ2-6 | TRBV30 | CAWSRSSGANVLTF | TGTGCCTGGAGTCGGTCTTCTGGGGCCAACGTCCTGACTTTC
. | . | TRBJ1-4 | TRBV6-2/TRBV6-3 | CASSPGAGESKTNEKLFF | TGTGCCAGCAGCCCTGGGGCAGGGGAATCGAAAACTAATGAAAAACTGTTTTTT
TRBD1 | . | TRBJ1-2 | TRBV30 | CAWTGQGGGYTF | TGTGCCTGGACCGGACAGGGAGGCGGCTACACCTTC
TRBD1 | . | TRBJ1-2 | TRBV24-1 | CATERQGENYGYTF | TGTGCCACCGAGCGACAGGGCGAGAACTATGGCTACACCTTC
TRBD1 | . | TRBJ2-2 | TRBV18 | CASSLGTDLNTGELFF | TGTGCCAGCTCACTCGGGACAGACCTAAACACCGGGGAGCTGTTTTTT